This T cell receptor (beta chain) emerged from a study of blood T cell repertoires in COVID-19. Overall study context: The analysed material was cDNA or gDNA that came from T cells, B-cell-depleted T cells, or PBMCs.

Enrollment of patients from Seattle took place during active infection, with longitudinal follow-up. This clone was detected only a few times. Under the authors' procedure: Scientists estimated how many nucleated cells there were by amplifying reference gene primers. TCRdb's copy holds only in-frame clones and misses some; the assay was immunoSEQ multiplex PCR. V, J and clone size reflect that table, while D and trimming were determined from the DNA. Of 300,000 to 400,000 clones in the sample, roughly nine tenths are singletons; the top ten hold about 3%. Germline CDR1 is MNHEY and CDR2 is SVGAGI. Trimming pared 1 base from V and 3 bases from J, leaving 4 bases between. This CDR3 is 13 amino acids long.

This clonotype originated in a woman younger than 45 with COVID-19, enrolled during active disease. The genes are TRBV6-5 and TRBJ2-1; D not certain. Sequenced sample: peripheral blood. The CDR3 reads CASSYFGYNEQFF. CDR3 nucleotide sequence: TGTGCCAGCAGTTACTTCGGCTACAATGAGCAGTTCTTC.